A selection of T cell receptor beta chains follows, all from one sample in a study of CD8+CD57+ T cells in acquired aplastic anemia. A single record per CDR3 protein comes from TCRdb applying MiXCR to the reads. The sample has about 180,000 distinct CDR3 sequences; approximately 46% are singletons. Source material: sorted CD4+, CD8+, or CD8+CD57+ T cells (not recorded which) from PBMCs. These receptors were obtained from a human donor in good health. Each CDR3 is given with its conserved first and last residue. Each record gives: V gene, clone size, J gene, D gene, CDR3 protein, CDR3 DNA. D genes are given only for firm matches. A clone size is listed for some rows: how often the clone was seen (once, few, many), or a class if it is expanded.

V: TRBV2; size: few; J: TRBJ2-1; D: .; CDR3: CASSAPNRDNEQFF; DNA: TGTGCCAGCAGTGCCCCTAACAGGGACAATGAGCAGTTCTTC
V: TRBV20-1; size: .; J: TRBJ2-2; D: .; CDR3: CSASLARNTGELFF; DNA: TGCAGTGCTAGCCTAGCCCGAAACACCGGGGAGCTGTTTTTT
V: TRBV24-1; size: few; J: TRBJ2-7; D: .; CDR3: CATYEQYF; DNA: TGTGCCACCTACGAGCAGTACTTC
V: TRBV9; size: once; J: TRBJ2-7; D: TRBD2; CDR3: CARLAGSVEQYF; DNA: TGTGCCAGACTAGCGGGGTCGGTCGAGCAGTACTTC
V: TRBV20-1; size: many; J: TRBJ2-1; D: .; CDR3: CSASPTKRLTYNEQFF; DNA: TGCAGTGCTAGCCCTACTAAGAGGTTAACATACAATGAGCAGTTCTTC
V: TRBV12-3/TRBV12-4; size: .; J: TRBJ1-1; D: .; CDR3: CASRLGQNTEALF; DNA: TGTGCCAGCAGGCTAGGACAGAACACTGAAGCTCTCTTT
V: TRBV30; size: .; J: TRBJ1-1; D: TRBD1; CDR3: CAWSPKQGTNTEAFF; DNA: TGTGCCTGGAGCCCCAAACAGGGGACGAACACTGAAGCTTTCTTT
V: TRBV7-9; size: .; J: TRBJ1-2; D: .; CDR3: CASSLNTYGYTF; DNA: TGTGCCAGCAGCTTGAACACTTATGGCTACACCTTC
V: TRBV7-9; size: many; J: TRBJ1-4; D: .; CDR3: CASSLIGQRTNEKLFF; DNA: TGTGCCAGCAGTCTTATTGGACAGCGGACTAATGAAAAACTGTTTTTT
V: TRBV10-3; size: .; J: TRBJ1-2; D: .; CDR3: CAITGNVNYGYTF; DNA: TGTGCCATCACAGGGAACGTCAACTATGGCTACACCTTC
V: TRBV30; size: many; J: TRBJ2-5; D: .; CDR3: CAWSVQQETQYF; DNA: TGTGCCTGGAGTGTACAGCAAGAGACCCAGTACTTC
V: TRBV5-1; size: many; J: TRBJ2-6; D: TRBD1; CDR3: CASSPRDREKLVSGANVLTF; DNA: TGCGCCAGCAGCCCTCGGGACAGGGAAAAGTTGGTCTCTGGGGCCAACGTCCTGACTTTC
V: TRBV2; size: .; J: TRBJ1-2; D: .; CDR3: CASSRPGLYGYTF; DNA: TGTGCCAGCAGTAGGCCAGGGCTGTATGGCTACACCTTC
V: TRBV7-2; size: many; J: TRBJ2-3; D: .; CDR3: CASSFSVDTQYF; DNA: TGTGCCAGCAGCTTTTCGGTAGATACGCAGTATTTT
V: TRBV25-1; size: .; J: TRBJ1-2; D: TRBD1; CDR3: CASSIQGMSLYGYTF; DNA: TGTGCCAGCAGTATACAGGGGATGTCCCTCTATGGCTACACCTTC
V: TRBV15; size: .; J: TRBJ2-7; D: .; CDR3: CATSRDFSTYGQYF; DNA: TGTGCCACCAGCAGAGATTTTTCGACCTACGGGCAGTACTTC
V: TRBV5-1; size: .; J: TRBJ1-5; D: .; CDR3: CASSLDGHMNQPQHF; DNA: TGCGCCAGCAGCTTGGATGGACACATGAATCAGCCCCAGCATTTT
V: TRBV15; size: .; J: TRBJ2-7; D: .; CDR3: CATSREGYEQYF; DNA: TGTGCCACCAGCAGGGAGGGGTACGAGCAGTACTTC
V: TRBV11-3; size: many; J: TRBJ2-2; D: TRBD2; CDR3: CASSSQRLAVNTGELFF; DNA: TGTGCCAGCAGCTCCCAGCGACTAGCGGTGAACACCGGGGAGCTGTTTTTT
V: TRBV5-4; size: many; J: TRBJ1-1; D: .; CDR3: CASSIPQQGRPAFF; DNA: TGTGCCAGCAGCATACCTCAACAGGGACGTCCAGCTTTCTTT
V: TRBV19; size: .; J: TRBJ1-2; D: TRBD1; CDR3: CASSNYTGTENYGYTF; DNA: TGTGCCAGTAGTAACTATACCGGGACAGAGAACTATGGCTACACCTTC
V: TRBV5-1; size: many; J: TRBJ2-3; D: .; CDR3: CASRINTDTQYF; DNA: TGCGCCAGCAGGATCAACACAGATACGCAGTATTTT
V: TRBV6-1; size: .; J: TRBJ2-7; D: .; CDR3: CASIAGPSYEQYF; DNA: TGTGCCAGCATCGCGGGGCCGTCCTACGAGCAGTACTTC
V: TRBV7-2; size: few; J: TRBJ2-5; D: .; CDR3: CASSLARAQETQYF; DNA: TGTGCCAGCAGCTTAGCCCGGGCTCAAGAGACCCAGTACTTC
V: TRBV10-3; size: few; J: TRBJ1-4; D: .; CDR3: CASSEEPANEKLFF; DNA: TGTGCCAGCAGTGAGGAGCCAGCTAATGAAAAACTGTTTTTT
V: TRBV7-9; size: many; J: TRBJ2-2; D: TRBD1; CDR3: CASSSDRGANTGELFF; DNA: TGTGCCAGCAGCTCGGACAGGGGCGCGAACACCGGGGAGCTGTTTTTT
V: TRBV15; size: .; J: TRBJ1-6; D: TRBD1; CDR3: CATSRTGDRYNSPLHF; DNA: TGTGCCACCAGTAGAACAGGGGACAGATATAATTCACCCCTCCACTTT
V: TRBV19; size: .; J: TRBJ2-1; D: TRBD2; CDR3: CASSLAELYNEQFF; DNA: TGTGCCAGTAGTCTAGCGGAGCTTTACAATGAGCAGTTCTTC
V: TRBV24-1; size: few; J: TRBJ2-5; D: .; CDR3: CATSDPQGPAETQYF; DNA: TGTGCCACCAGTGATCCACAGGGTCCCGCAGAGACCCAGTACTTC
V: TRBV29-1; size: many; J: TRBJ2-3; D: .; CDR3: CSVERRLDDTQYF; DNA: TGCAGCGTTGAGCGACGGCTTGACGATACGCAGTATTTT
V: TRBV7-9; size: .; J: TRBJ2-5; D: TRBD2; CDR3: CASILAGTETQYF; DNA: TGTGCCAGCATCCTAGCGGGGACAGAGACCCAGTACTTC
V: TRBV15; size: few; J: TRBJ2-7; D: TRBD2; CDR3: CATSWPAGSGEQYF; DNA: TGTGCCACCTCCTGGCCAGCGGGGTCCGGGGAGCAGTACTTC
V: TRBV7-2; size: many; J: TRBJ1-5; D: .; CDR3: CASSLTSHQPQHF; DNA: TGTGCCAGCAGCTTAACCAGCCATCAGCCCCAGCATTTT
V: TRBV7-2; size: .; J: TRBJ2-3; D: .; CDR3: CASSLIGGPDTQYF; DNA: TGTGCCAGCAGCTTAATCGGTGGGCCAGATACGCAGTATTTT
V: TRBV10-1; size: .; J: TRBJ1-1; D: .; CDR3: CASSPQGGLETEAFF; DNA: TGCGCCAGCAGTCCACAAGGGGGGTTGGAGACTGAAGCTTTCTTT
V: TRBV7-6; size: .; J: TRBJ1-6; D: .; CDR3: CASSLSLGPSPLHF; DNA: TGTGCCAGCAGCTTATCTCTCGGCCCTTCACCCCTCCACTTT
V: TRBV25-1; size: .; J: TRBJ1-2; D: .; CDR3: CASTQGTKNYGYTF; DNA: TGTGCCAGCACCCAAGGGACAAAGAACTATGGCTACACCTTC
V: TRBV30; size: few; J: TRBJ1-1; D: .; CDR3: CAWSTDLNTEAFF; DNA: TGTGCCTGGAGTACAGACTTGAACACTGAAGCTTTCTTT
V: TRBV12-3/TRBV12-4; size: many; J: TRBJ1-1; D: .; CDR3: CASRGLGTRSTEAFF; DNA: TGTGCCAGCAGGGGACTCGGGACACGGAGCACTGAAGCTTTCTTT
V: TRBV27; size: .; J: TRBJ2-7; D: .; CDR3: CASSLYSGDYRGSYEQYF; DNA: TGTGCCAGCAGTTTATATTCTGGGGACTACAGGGGTTCCTACGAGCAGTACTTC
V: TRBV19; size: .; J: TRBJ2-7; D: .; CDR3: CASSLSPGTSFEQYF; DNA: TGTGCCAGTAGTCTAAGTCCCGGGACCTCATTCGAGCAGTACTTC
V: TRBV18; size: .; J: TRBJ2-7; D: TRBD2; CDR3: CASSPPAGLATSGTSTLYDQYF; DNA: TGTGCCAGCTCACCACCTGCTGGGTTGGCGACTAGCGGCACCTCAACCCTCTACGACCAGTACTTC
V: TRBV25-1; size: .; J: TRBJ2-7; D: TRBD1; CDR3: CASSPSDRALYEQYF; DNA: TGTGCCAGCAGCCCATCGGACAGGGCACTCTACGAGCAGTACTTC
V: TRBV10-3; size: .; J: TRBJ2-1; D: .; CDR3: CAISAGLHNEQFF; DNA: TGTGCCATCAGTGCGGGCCTGCACAATGAGCAGTTCTTC
V: TRBV7-9; size: .; J: TRBJ1-2; D: .; CDR3: CASSSTEGYTF; DNA: TGTGCCAGCAGCTCCACAGAGGGCTACACCTTC
V: TRBV10-3; size: few; J: TRBJ2-3; D: TRBD1; CDR3: CAISEFGGQGTDTQYF; DNA: TGTGCCATCAGTGAATTTGGGGGACAGGGAACAGATACGCAGTATTTT
V: TRBV15; size: .; J: TRBJ1-5; D: TRBD1; CDR3: CATSRGGNRGYQPQHF; DNA: TGTGCCACCAGCAGAGGAGGGAACAGGGGGTATCAGCCCCAGCATTTT
V: TRBV29-1; size: .; J: TRBJ2-7; D: .; CDR3: CSVGQGGNYEQYF; DNA: TGCAGCGTTGGTCAGGGGGGGAACTACGAGCAGTACTTC